These 30 T cell receptor beta chains share one sample of origin, sequenced in a study of OX40 agonist ivuxolimab in advanced cancers. Libraries were prepared by immunoSEQ multiplex PCR; TCRdb keeps only in-frame clonotypes and omits some of them. The table records around 60,000 clones, more than 85% of them present only once. Sequences were derived from CD4+ or CD8+ T cells sorted from blood, sampled in a trial of the OX40 agonist ivuxolimab. These receptors were obtained from an adult with an advanced solid tumor such as melanoma, head and neck, liver or kidney cancer.

The V call is TRBV11-2, the J call TRBJ2-5, with D possibly matching TRBD2 (5 bases). Germline values: CDR1 SGHAT, CDR2 FQNNGV. V was shortened by 1 base and J by 4 bases, with 13 bases between the two germline ends. The CDR3 totals 15 residues. The CDR3 sequence is CASSLGVVSGETQYF. The CDR3 DNA is TGTGCCAGCAGCTTAGGGGTGGTCAGCGGAGAGACCCAGTACTTC.

The chain links TRBV27 to TRBJ2-1; no firm D call. The CDR3 sequence is 16 residues long. Germline assignment: CDR1 MNHEY and CDR2 SMNVEV (reference sequence). V was clipped by 7 bases and J by 10 bases, with 26 bases between them. The CDR3 DNA is TGTGCCAGCATCGAAGGAGCGTGCCGCTCTAGAGAGGAGCAGTTCTTC. Translating gives CASIEGACRSREEQFF.

The chain links TRBV19 to TRBJ2-1, with TRBD1 as a possible D gene (5 bases). Germline V gene lookup returns CDR1 LNHDA and CDR2 SQIVND (reference sequence). There are 14 residues in the CDR3. V was clipped by 7 bases and J by 5 bases, with 15 bases between them. The CDR3: CASTKSRQNNEQFF. The CDR3 DNA is TGTGCCAGTACCAAAAGCCGACAGAACAATGAGCAGTTCTTC.

V usage is TRBV18 and J usage is TRBJ2-5; D is uncertain. Between the trimmed V and J ends, which lost 1 base and 0 bases, there was a span of 6 bases. This CDR3 contains 14 residues. Germline CDR1 reads KGHSH; CDR2 reads LQKENI. The DNA for the CDR3 is TGTGCCAGCTCACCACAGGAGTACCAAGAGACCCAGTACTTC. It encodes CASSPQEYQETQYF. Combining the CDR3 with reference TRBV18 and TRBJ2-5 gives the whole variable domain NAGVMQNPRHLVRRRGQEARLRCSPMKGHSHVYWYRQLPEEGLKFMVYLQKENIIDESGMPKERFSAEFPKEGPSILRIQQVVRGDSAAYFCASSPQEYQETQYFGPGTRLLVL.

This chain joins TRBV9 and TRBJ2-6; D perhaps matches TRBD1 (5 bases). V gave up 6 bases and J gave up 2 bases, with 12 bases separating them. The CDR3 sequence is 15 residues long. Germline loops: CDR1 SGDLS, CDR2 YYNGEE. The CDR3 coding sequence is TGTGCCAGCACCAAGGGGCGAGCTGGGGCCAACGTCCTGACTTTC. Translated: CASTKGRAGANVLTF.

The V call is TRBV5-1, the J call TRBJ2-7; 7 nucleotides match TRBD1. Germline-derived CDR1 and CDR2 are SGHRS and YFSETQ. Trimming cost V 6 bases and J 3 bases; bases outside gene matches: 6. This CDR3 is built from 13 residues. The CDR3 protein is CASTLDRDYEQYF. In nucleotides, the CDR3 is TGCGCCAGCACCTTAGACAGGGACTACGAGCAGTACTTC.

The chain combines TRBV11-3 with TRBJ2-4, with TRBD1 matching 8 bases. This CDR3 has 16 residues. Germline V gene sequence: CDR1 SGHNT, CDR2 YENEEA. V dropped 3 bases and J dropped 5; count of bases not matched to a gene: 9. DNA of the CDR3: TGTGCCAGCAGCTTTGGGGGGACAGGCAAACAAAACATTCAGTACTTC. Protein sequence: CASSFGGTGKQNIQYF.

The rearrangement links TRBV19 to TRBJ1-1, with TRBD1 identical over 8 bases. Germline values: CDR1 LNHDA, CDR2 SQIVND (reference sequence). The CDR3 consists of 14 residues. V dropped 7 bases and J dropped 4; count of bases not matched to a gene: 8. The CDR3 is CASTEQGVGTEAFF. DNA of the CDR3: TGTGCCAGTACCGAACAGGGGGTCGGCACTGAAGCTTTCTTT.

The gene calls are TRBV18 and TRBJ2-6; D possibly corresponds to TRBD1 (7 bases). The CDR3 spans 17 residues. The V gene lost 3 bases and the J gene lost 0 bases, with 12 bases spanning the gap. The V gene's germline CDR1 is KGHSH and CDR2 LQKENI. CDR3 sequence: CASSPGGQTSGANVLTF. CDR3 nucleotide sequence: TGTGCCAGCTCACCGGGGGGACAGACCTCTGGGGCCAACGTCCTGACTTTC.

The CDR3 reads CAIRRDGTGTEAFF. The CDR3 coding sequence is TGTGCCATCAGACGGGACGGCACGGGCACTGAAGCTTTCTTT. This chain connects TRBV10-3 to TRBJ1-1; TRBD1 is a possible D gene (5 bases). Trimming shortened V by 6 bases and J by 4 bases, and 15 bases separated the two germline ends. CDR3 size: 14 residues. From germline, CDR1 is ENHRY and CDR2 SYGVKD.

The chain has TRBV25-1 and TRBJ2-5; TRBD1 matches at 9 bases. Near its end, the DNA agrees better with TRBJ2-7, so the J call may be wrong. The germline gives CDR1 MGHDK, CDR2 SYGVNS. This CDR3 has 14 amino acids. The CDR3 spells CASSGTGMLYEQYF. CDR3 DNA: TGTGCCAGCAGCGGGACAGGGATGCTCTACGAGCAGTACTTC.

This chain uses TRBV7-2 with TRBJ1-2; 8 positions match TRBD1. Germline-derived CDR1 and CDR2 are SGHTA and FQGNSA. Losses at the gene ends were 5 bases for V and 6 bases for J; bases not matched to a gene: 17. CDR3 length equals 17 residues. The CDR3 region has the DNA TGTGCCAGCAGCCCGAACGATCCGTCAGGGGGCAAGGATGGCTACACCTTC. Encoded protein: CASSPNDPSGGKDGYTF. The whole variable domain, remainder taken from reference TRBV7-2 and TRBJ1-2, is GAGVSQSPSNKVTEKGKDVELRCDPISGHTALYWYRQSLGQGLEFLIYFQGNSAPDKSGLPSDRFSAERTGGSVSTLTIQRTQQEDSAVYLCASSPNDPSGGKDGYTFGSGTRLTVV.

This sequence joins TRBV18 and TRBJ2-7; D is perhaps TRBD2 (5 bases). Trimming took 1 base from V and 3 from J, leaving 13 bases between them. CDR1 and CDR2 from the germline V gene are KGHSH and LQKENI. CDR3 length equals 15 residues. CDR3 coding DNA: TGTGCCAGCTCACCACGGAACGGGGTGTTCTACGAGCAGTACTTC. It yields the protein CASSPRNGVFYEQYF.

The chain is built from TRBV10-3 and TRBJ2-1, with D unresolved. Per germline, CDR1 ENHRY and CDR2 SYGVKD. The CDR3 runs to 14 residues. V lost 0 bases and J 6 bases, leaving 9 bases between the germline ends. CDR3 sequence: CAISESVSSNEQFF. The CDR3 DNA is TGTGCCATCAGTGAGTCGGTTAGCAGCAATGAGCAGTTCTTC.

CDR3 sequence: CASSTGIEFGTDTQYF. CDR3 bases: TGCGCCAGCAGTACCGGGATAGAATTTGGCACAGATACGCAGTATTTT. This chain links TRBV5-1 with TRBJ2-3, with D possibly being TRBD2 (5 bases). V was trimmed by 5 bases and J by 1 base, leaving 17 bases between them. Germline V lookup: CDR1 SGHRS, CDR2 YFSETQ. The CDR3 sequence is 16 residues long.

The rearrangement uses TRBV6-1 and TRBJ1-1; TRBD1 aligns across 9 bases. The CDR3 covers 15 residues. Unmatched junction bases numbered 11, after V lost 6 bases and J lost 6 bases. Germline V gene sequence: CDR1 MNHNS, CDR2 SASEGT. The CDR3 DNA follows: TGTGCCAGCAGAACCGGGACAGGGATTGTCGCTGAAGCTTTCTTT. It is translated as CASRTGTGIVAEAFF.

The chain couples TRBV11-2 to TRBJ2-1, with 10 bases that match TRBD2. The junction had 10 bases not matched to a gene; V was cut back by 8 bases and J by 3 bases. CDR3 length equals 16 residues. The germline CDR1 and CDR2 sequences are SGHAT and FQNNGV. Written as DNA, the CDR3 is TGTGCCAGCGCCCGGGGAGCGGGAGGGAACTACAATGAGCAGTTCTTC. Translated, it gives CASARGAGGNYNEQFF. Full variable domain (remainder filled in from reference TRBV11-2 and TRBJ2-1): EAGVAQSPRYKIIEKRQSVAFWCNPISGHATLYWYQQILGQGPKLLIQFQNNGVVDDSQLPKDRFSAERLKGVDSTLKIQPAKLEDSAVYLCASARGAGGNYNEQFFGPGTRLTVL.

The CDR3 protein is CASSYLAGGTDEAFF. The DNA for the CDR3 is TGTGCCAGCTCATATCTGGCAGGGGGGACGGACGAAGCTTTCTTT. V is TRBV18 and J is TRBJ1-1; 7 positions match TRBD1. The CDR3 consists of 15 residues. With V trimmed by 5 bases and J by 8 bases, 14 bases remained unmatched. Germline CDR1 reads KGHSH; CDR2 reads LQKENI.

The gene calls are TRBV5-4 and TRBJ2-7; 9 bases are a match to TRBD2. Losses at the gene ends were 4 bases for V and 3 bases for J; bases not matched to a gene: 8. CDR3 length: 15 residues. CDR1 SGHNT and CDR2 YYREEE come from the germline V gene (reference sequence). CDR3 DNA sequence: TGTGCCAGCAGCATCCAGGGACTAGCTAGCTACGAGCAGTACTTC. Its protein product is CASSIQGLASYEQYF.

V gene TRBV19 combines with J gene TRBJ2-1; D is tentatively TRBD1 or TRBD2 (5 bases each). The CDR3 loop spans 13 amino acids. Trimming took 2 bases from V and 9 from J, leaving 11 bases between them. Looked up from germline, CDR1 is LNHDA and CDR2 is SQIVND (reference sequence). The CDR3: CASSIPPGGEQFF. The CDR3 DNA reads TGTGCCAGTAGTATACCGCCTGGGGGTGAGCAGTTCTTC. The whole variable domain, remainder taken from reference TRBV19 and TRBJ2-1, is DGGITQSPKYLFRKEGQNVTLSCEQNLNHDAMYWYRQDPGQGLRLIYYSQIVNDFQKGDIAEGYSVSREKKESFPLTVTSAQKNPTAFYLCASSIPPGGEQFFGPGTRLTVL.

The V and J genes are TRBV7-2 and TRBJ2-5, with 8 bases matching TRBD2. The germline gives CDR1 SGHTA, CDR2 FQGNSA. The J segment lost 4 bases and the V segment lost 1 base, leaving 5 bases of the junction unmatched. There are 15 residues in the CDR3. The CDR3 protein is CASSLGAGEPETQYF. The CDR3 coding sequence is TGTGCCAGCAGCTTAGGAGCGGGAGAGCCAGAGACCCAGTACTTC.

This clone was recorded once. The CDR3, as DNA: TGTGCCAGTAGTGCACGGACTAGCGGGAAAGATACGCAGTATTTT. Translating gives CASSARTSGKDTQYF. The rearrangement uses TRBV19 and TRBJ2-3, with 12 bases that match TRBD2. J lost 5 bases, V lost 5 bases, and 5 bases had no gene match. This CDR3 is 15 amino acids long. Germline values: CDR1 LNHDA, CDR2 SQIVND (reference sequence).

J is TRBJ2-5 and V is TRBV11-2; 12 nucleotides line up with TRBD1. Per the germline V gene, CDR1 is SGHAT and CDR2 is FQNNGV. With 3 bases clipped from V and 4 bases from J, the junction kept 9 bases outside the gene matches. The CDR3 covers 17 residues. In nucleotides, the CDR3 is TGTGCCAGCAGCTTGGAGCCGGGACAGGGGGCACGAGAGACCCAGTACTTC. Its protein is CASSLEPGQGARETQYF.

The chain carries TRBV6-4 and TRBJ1-2; 9 bases agree with TRBD1. Trimming took 2 bases from V and 7 from J; bases not matched to a gene: 11. This CDR3 contains 16 residues. Germline V gene sequence: CDR1 MRHNA, CDR2 SNTAGT. The CDR3 protein is CASSDVTCYRGLGYTF. The DNA of the CDR3 is TGTGCCAGCAGTGACGTCACTTGTTACAGGGGGCTTGGCTACACCTTC.

V is TRBV7-2 and J is TRBJ2-7; 11 positions agree with TRBD2. Looked up from germline, CDR1 is SGHTA and CDR2 is FQGNSA. Losses at the gene ends were 5 bases for V and 5 bases for J; bases not matched to a gene: 8. The CDR3 is 15 amino acids. The CDR3 region is CASSASSGRRHEQYF. The CDR3 nucleotides are TGTGCCAGCAGCGCTTCTAGCGGGAGGAGGCACGAGCAGTACTTC.

The chain has TRBV5-1 and TRBJ2-5; D is perhaps TRBD2 (6 bases). CDR3 length equals 16 residues. The germline V gene encodes CDR1 SGHRS and CDR2 YFSETQ. With 5 bases removed from V and 7 bases from J, the gap between germline ends came to 24 bases. DNA for the CDR3: TGCGCCAGCAGGGGAGTGGGTCTAGCGAGTGTCGGGACCCAGTACTTC. As protein: CASRGVGLASVGTQYF. Using reference TRBV5-1 and TRBJ2-5 for the parts outside the CDR3, the full variable domain is KAGVTQTPRYLIKTRGQQVTLSCSPISGHRSVSWYQQTPGQGLQFLFEYFSETQRNKGNFPGRFSGRQFSNSRSEMNVSTLELGDSALYLCASRGVGLASVGTQYFGPGTRLLVL.

V is TRBV10-3 and J is TRBJ2-1; 9 bases match TRBD1. The germline V gene encodes CDR1 ENHRY and CDR2 SYGVKD. The J segment lost 6 bases and the V segment lost 3 bases, leaving 9 bases of the junction unmatched. CDR3 size: 16 residues. DNA for the CDR3: TGTGCCATCAGTGAAAATACCGGGACAGGGTCCAATGAGCAGTTCTTC. Protein sequence: CAISENTGTGSNEQFF.

CDR3 region: CASTADLGETYEQYF. In DNA form, the CDR3 reads TGTGCCAGCACAGCCGATTTGGGGGAAACTTACGAGCAGTACTTC. V gene TRBV6-5 combines with J gene TRBJ2-7; D may correspond to TRBD1 or TRBD2 (5 bases each). Between the trimmed V and J ends, which lost 7 bases and 4 bases, there was a span of 20 bases. The CDR3 covers 15 residues. Looked up from germline, CDR1 is MNHEY and CDR2 is SVGAGI.

This clone has only one observation. The chain recombines TRBV19 with TRBJ2-3; a possible D gene is TRBD2 (6 bases). Trimming stripped 3 bases from V and 0 bases from J, with 10 bases between. The germline V gene has CDR1 LNHDA and CDR2 SQIVND (reference sequence). The CDR3 has 15 residues. CDR3 protein: CASSIRRGSTDTQYF. The CDR3 coding sequence is TGTGCCAGTAGTATCCGGCGGGGTAGCACAGATACGCAGTATTTT.

CDR3 region: CASGPDGNLGANVLTF. The CDR3 bases are TGTGCTAGTGGTCCGGACGGTAACCTTGGGGCCAACGTCCTGACTTTC. The rearrangement uses TRBV12-5 and TRBJ2-6; D remains unclear. CDR1 and CDR2 from the germline V gene are LGHNT and FRNRAP. The CDR3 sequence is 16 residues long. Trimming left V 5 bases short and J 3 bases short, with 14 bases between.